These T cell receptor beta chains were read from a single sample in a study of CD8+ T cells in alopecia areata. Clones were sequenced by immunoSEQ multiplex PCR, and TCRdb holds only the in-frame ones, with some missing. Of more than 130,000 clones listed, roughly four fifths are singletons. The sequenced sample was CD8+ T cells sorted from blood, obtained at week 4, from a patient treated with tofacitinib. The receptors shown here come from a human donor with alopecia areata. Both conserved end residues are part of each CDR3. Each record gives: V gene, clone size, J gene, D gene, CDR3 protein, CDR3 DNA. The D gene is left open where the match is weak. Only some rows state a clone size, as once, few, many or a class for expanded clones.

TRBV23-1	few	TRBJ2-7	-	CASSPRRGSYEQYF	TGCGCCAGCAGTCCCCGGCGGGGATCGTACGAGCAGTACTTC
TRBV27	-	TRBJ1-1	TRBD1	CASSRQGGNTEAFF	TGTGCCAGCAGTCGACAGGGGGGGAACACTGAAGCTTTCTTT
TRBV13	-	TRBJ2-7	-	CASSLGGSPGPGEQYF	TGTGCCAGCAGCTTAGGTGGGTCCCCGGGGCCCGGCGAGCAGTACTTC
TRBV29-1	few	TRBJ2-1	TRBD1	CSARGTGLLEQFF	TGCAGCGCCCGGGGGACAGGGCTGCTTGAGCAGTTCTTC
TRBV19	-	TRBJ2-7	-	CASKRAGDYEQYF	TGTGCCAGTAAGCGGGCAGGGGACTACGAGCAGTACTTC
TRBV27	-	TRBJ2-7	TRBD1	CASSPQYTGGAEQYF	TGTGCCAGCAGTCCCCAATACACAGGGGGCGCTGAGCAGTACTTC
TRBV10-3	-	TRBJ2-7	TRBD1	CAISDPGYRGSSYEQYF	TGTGCCATCAGTGACCCGGGTTACAGGGGATCTTCCTACGAGCAGTACTTC
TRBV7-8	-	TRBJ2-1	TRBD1	CASSLGTGINEQFF	TGTGCCAGCAGCTTAGGGACAGGGATCAATGAGCAGTTCTTC
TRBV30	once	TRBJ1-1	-	CAWSAEGPEAFF	TGTGCCTGGAGTGCAGAGGGCCCCGAAGCTTTCTTT
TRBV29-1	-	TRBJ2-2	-	CSVEVPRGKGLRGELFF	TGCAGCGTTGAAGTGCCTAGGGGGAAGGGCTTACGCGGGGAGCTGTTTTTT
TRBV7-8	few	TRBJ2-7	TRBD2	CASSRTSPDYEQYF	TGTGCCAGCAGCCGGACTAGCCCTGACTACGAGCAGTACTTC
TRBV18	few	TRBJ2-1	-	CASSPYGWEQFF	TGTGCCAGCTCACCGTACGGATGGGAGCAGTTCTTC
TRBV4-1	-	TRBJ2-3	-	CASSLRPSTDTQYF	TGCGCCAGCAGCTTACGTCCCTCCACAGATACGCAGTATTTT
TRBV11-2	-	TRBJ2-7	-	CASSLVVGSYEQYF	TGTGCCAGCAGCTTAGTGGTGGGTTCCTACGAGCAGTACTTC
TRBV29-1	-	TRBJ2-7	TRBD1	CSVERTGGEEYEQYF	TGCAGCGTTGAACGGACAGGGGGTGAGGAATACGAGCAGTACTTC
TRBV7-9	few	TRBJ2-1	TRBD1	CASSRQGGSEQFF	TGTGCCAGCAGCCGACAGGGTGGTAGTGAGCAGTTCTTC
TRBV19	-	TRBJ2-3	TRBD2	CASTMQLAERTDTQYF	TGTGCCAGTACCATGCAGCTAGCGGAGCGCACAGATACGCAGTATTTT
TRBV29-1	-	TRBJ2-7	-	CSVEAIGAHYEQYF	TGCAGCGTTGAAGCGATAGGGGCGCACTACGAGCAGTACTTC